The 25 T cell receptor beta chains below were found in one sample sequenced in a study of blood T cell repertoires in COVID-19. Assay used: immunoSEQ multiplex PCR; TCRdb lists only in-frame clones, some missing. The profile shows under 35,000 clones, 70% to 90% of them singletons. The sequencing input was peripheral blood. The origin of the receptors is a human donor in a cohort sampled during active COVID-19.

CDR3 protein: CASSPRTGYEQYF. The CDR3 DNA follows: TGTGCCAGCAGCCCCCGGACAGGTTACGAGCAGTACTTC. The genes are TRBV9 and TRBJ2-7; 7 bases are shared with TRBD1. CDR3 length: 13 amino acids. Germline V CDR1 and CDR2: SGDLS, YYNGEE. Trimming cost V 4 bases and J 4 bases; bases outside gene matches: 5.

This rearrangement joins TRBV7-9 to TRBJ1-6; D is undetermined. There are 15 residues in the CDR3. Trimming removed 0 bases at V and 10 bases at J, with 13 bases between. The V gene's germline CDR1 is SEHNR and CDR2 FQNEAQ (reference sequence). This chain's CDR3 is CASSLALAGDSPLHF. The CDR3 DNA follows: TGTGCCAGCAGCTTAGCGCTGGCAGGCGACTCACCCCTCCACTTT.

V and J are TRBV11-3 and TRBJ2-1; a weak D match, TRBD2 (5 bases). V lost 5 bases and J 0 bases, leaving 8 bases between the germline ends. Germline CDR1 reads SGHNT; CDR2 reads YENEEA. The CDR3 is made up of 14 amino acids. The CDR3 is CASSGAGSYNEQFF. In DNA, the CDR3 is TGTGCCAGCAGCGGCGCGGGCTCCTACAATGAGCAGTTCTTC.

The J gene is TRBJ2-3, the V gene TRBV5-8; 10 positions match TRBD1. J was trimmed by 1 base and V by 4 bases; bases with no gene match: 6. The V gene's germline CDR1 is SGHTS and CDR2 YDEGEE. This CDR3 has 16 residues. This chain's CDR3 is CASSTRDRGGTDTQYF. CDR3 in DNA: TGTGCCAGCAGCACCCGGGACAGGGGTGGCACAGATACGCAGTATTTT.

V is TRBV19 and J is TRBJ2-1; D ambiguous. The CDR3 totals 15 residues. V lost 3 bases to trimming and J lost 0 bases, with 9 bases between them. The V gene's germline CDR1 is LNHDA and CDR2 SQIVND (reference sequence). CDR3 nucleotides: TGTGCCAGTAGTATGGAGAGCTTCTCCTACAATGAGCAGTTCTTC. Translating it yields CASSMESFSYNEQFF.

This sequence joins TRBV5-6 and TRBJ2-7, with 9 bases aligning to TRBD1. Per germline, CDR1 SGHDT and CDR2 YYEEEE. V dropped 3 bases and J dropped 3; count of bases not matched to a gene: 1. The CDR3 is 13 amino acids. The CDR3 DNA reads TGTGCCAGCAGCTGGGACAGGGACTACGAGCAGTACTTC. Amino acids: CASSWDRDYEQYF.

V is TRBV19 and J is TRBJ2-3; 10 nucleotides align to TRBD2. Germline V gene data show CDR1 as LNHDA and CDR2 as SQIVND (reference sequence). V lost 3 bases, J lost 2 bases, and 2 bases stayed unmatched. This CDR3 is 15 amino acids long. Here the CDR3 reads CASSISGGLTDTQYF. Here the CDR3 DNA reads TGTGCCAGTAGTATTAGCGGGGGGCTCACAGATACGCAGTATTTT. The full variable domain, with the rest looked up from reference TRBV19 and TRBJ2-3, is DGGITQSPKYLFRKEGQNVTLSCEQNLNHDAMYWYRQDPGQGLRLIYYSQIVNDFQKGDIAEGYSVSREKKESFPLTVTSAQKNPTAFYLCASSISGGLTDTQYFGPGTRLTVL.

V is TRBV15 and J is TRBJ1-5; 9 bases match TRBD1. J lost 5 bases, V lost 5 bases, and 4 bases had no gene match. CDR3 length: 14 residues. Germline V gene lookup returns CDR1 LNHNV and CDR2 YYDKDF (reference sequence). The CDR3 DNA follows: TGTGCCACCAGCGAAGACAGGGGGGATCAGCCCCAGCATTTT. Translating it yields CATSEDRGDQPQHF.

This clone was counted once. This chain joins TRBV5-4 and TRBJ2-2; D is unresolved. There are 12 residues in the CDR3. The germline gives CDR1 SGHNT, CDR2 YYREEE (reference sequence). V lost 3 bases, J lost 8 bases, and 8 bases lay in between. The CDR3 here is CASSSGWGELFF. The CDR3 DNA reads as TGTGCCAGCAGCTCCGGGTGGGGGGAGCTGTTTTTT.

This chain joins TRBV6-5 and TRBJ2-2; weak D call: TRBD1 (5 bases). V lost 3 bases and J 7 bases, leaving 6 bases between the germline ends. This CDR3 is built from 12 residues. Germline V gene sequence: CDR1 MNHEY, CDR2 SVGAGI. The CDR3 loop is CASSYRGGELFF. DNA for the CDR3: TGTGCCAGCAGTTATAGGGGCGGGGAGCTGTTTTTT.

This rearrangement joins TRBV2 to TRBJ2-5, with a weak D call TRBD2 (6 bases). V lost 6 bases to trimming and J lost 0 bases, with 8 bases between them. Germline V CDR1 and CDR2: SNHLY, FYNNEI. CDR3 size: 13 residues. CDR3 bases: TGTGCCAGCAGGGCTAGCGACCAAGAGACCCAGTACTTC. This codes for CASRASDQETQYF.

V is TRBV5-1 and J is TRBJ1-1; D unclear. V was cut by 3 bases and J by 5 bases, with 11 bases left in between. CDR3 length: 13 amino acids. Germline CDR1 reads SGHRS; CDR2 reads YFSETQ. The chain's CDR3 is CASSYSTRTEAFF. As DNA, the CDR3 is TGCGCCAGCAGCTATAGCACGAGAACTGAAGCTTTCTTT.

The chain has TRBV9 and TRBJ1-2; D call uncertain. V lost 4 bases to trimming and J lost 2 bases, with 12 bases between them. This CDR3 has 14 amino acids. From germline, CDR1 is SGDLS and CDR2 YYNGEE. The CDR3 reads CASSFQATNYGYTF. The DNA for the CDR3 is TGTGCCAGCAGCTTTCAAGCGACGAACTATGGCTACACCTTC.

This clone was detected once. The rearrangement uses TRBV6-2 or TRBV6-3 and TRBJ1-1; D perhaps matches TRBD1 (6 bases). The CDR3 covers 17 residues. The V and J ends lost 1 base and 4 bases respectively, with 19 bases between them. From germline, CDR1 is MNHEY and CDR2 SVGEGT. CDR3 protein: CASSYLSGAFRGTEAFF. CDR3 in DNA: TGTGCCAGCAGTTACTTAAGTGGGGCATTCAGGGGCACTGAAGCTTTCTTT.

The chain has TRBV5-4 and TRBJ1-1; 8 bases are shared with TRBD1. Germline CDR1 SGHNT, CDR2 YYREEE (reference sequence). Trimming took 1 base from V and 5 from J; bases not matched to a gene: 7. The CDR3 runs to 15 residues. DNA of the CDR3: TGTGCCAGCAGCTTGCAGGGGGCCGTGGGGACTGAAGCTTTCTTT. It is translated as CASSLQGAVGTEAFF.

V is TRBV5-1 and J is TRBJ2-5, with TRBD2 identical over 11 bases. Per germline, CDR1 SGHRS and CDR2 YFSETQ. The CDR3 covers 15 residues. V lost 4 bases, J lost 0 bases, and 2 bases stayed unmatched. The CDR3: CASSVAGGYQETQYF. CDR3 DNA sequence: TGCGCCAGCAGCGTAGCGGGGGGGTACCAAGAGACCCAGTACTTC.

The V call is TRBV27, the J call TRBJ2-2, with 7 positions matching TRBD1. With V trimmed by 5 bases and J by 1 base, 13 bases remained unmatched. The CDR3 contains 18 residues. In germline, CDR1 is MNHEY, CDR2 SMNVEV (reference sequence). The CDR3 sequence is CASSPAPTGQMNTGELFF. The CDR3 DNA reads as TGTGCCAGCAGTCCCGCCCCCACGGGACAGATGAACACCGGGGAGCTGTTTTTT.

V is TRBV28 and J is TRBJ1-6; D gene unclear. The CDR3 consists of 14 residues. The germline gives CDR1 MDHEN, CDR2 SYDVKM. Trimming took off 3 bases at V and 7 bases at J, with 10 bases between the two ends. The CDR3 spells CASSLLLQNSPLHF. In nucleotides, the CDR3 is TGTGCCAGCAGTTTGCTACTTCAAAATTCACCCCTCCACTTT. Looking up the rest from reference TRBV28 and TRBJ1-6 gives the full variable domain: DVKVTQSSRYLVKRTGEKVFLECVQDMDHENMFWYRQDPGLGLRLIYFSYDVKMKEKGDIPEGYSVSREKKERFSLILESASTNQTSMYLCASSLLLQNSPLHFGNGTRLTVT.

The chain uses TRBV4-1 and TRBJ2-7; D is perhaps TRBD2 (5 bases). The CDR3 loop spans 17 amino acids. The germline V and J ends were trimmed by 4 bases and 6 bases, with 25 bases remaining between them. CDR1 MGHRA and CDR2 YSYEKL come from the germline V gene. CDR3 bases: TGCGCCAGCAGCCCTCCCCCGTCGGCGGGTGGGTTTGGCGAGCAGTACTTC. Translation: CASSPPPSAGGFGEQYF.

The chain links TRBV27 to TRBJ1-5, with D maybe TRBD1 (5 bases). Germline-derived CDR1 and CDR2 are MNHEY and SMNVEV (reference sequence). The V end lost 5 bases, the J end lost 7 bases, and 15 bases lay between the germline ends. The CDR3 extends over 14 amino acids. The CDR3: CASSQLIGGQPQHF. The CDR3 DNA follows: TGTGCCAGCAGTCAACTGATTGGGGGGCAGCCCCAGCATTTT.

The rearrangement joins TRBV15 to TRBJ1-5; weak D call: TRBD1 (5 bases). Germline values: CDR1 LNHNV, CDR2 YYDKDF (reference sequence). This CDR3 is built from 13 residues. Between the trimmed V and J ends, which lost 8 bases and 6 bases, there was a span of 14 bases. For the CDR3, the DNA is TGTGCCACCGGGGCTTACGCCGTTCAGCCCCAGCATTTT. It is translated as CATGAYAVQPQHF.

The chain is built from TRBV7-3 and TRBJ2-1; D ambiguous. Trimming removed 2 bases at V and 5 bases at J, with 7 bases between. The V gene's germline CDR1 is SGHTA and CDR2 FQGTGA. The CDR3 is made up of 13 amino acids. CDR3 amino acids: CASSLSRNNEQFF. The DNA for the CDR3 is TGTGCCAGCAGCTTATCCAGGAACAATGAGCAGTTCTTC.

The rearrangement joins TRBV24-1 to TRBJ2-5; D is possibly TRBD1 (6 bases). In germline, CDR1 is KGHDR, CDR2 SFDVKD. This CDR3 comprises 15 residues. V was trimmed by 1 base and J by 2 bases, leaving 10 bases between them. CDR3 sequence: CATSDFRGQQETQYF. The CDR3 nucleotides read TGTGCCACCAGTGATTTCAGGGGACAACAAGAGACCCAGTACTTC.

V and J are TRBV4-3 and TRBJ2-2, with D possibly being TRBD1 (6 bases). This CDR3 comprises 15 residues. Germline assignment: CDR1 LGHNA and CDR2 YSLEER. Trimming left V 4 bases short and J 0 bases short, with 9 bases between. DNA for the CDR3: TGCGCCAGCAGCCGGAAGGGGGCGAACACCGGGGAGCTGTTTTTT. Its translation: CASSRKGANTGELFF.

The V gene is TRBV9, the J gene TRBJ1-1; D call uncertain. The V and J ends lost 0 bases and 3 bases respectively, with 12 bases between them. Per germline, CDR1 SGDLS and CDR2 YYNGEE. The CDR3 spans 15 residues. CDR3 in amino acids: CASSVAAQEDTEAFF. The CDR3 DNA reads TGTGCCAGCAGCGTAGCGGCACAAGAGGACACTGAAGCTTTCTTT.